This T cell receptor (beta chain) was sequenced for a study of cytomegalovirus exposure and HLA in healthy donors (dated by TCRdb to about 2017). A note on the overall study: According to an earlier analysis of 587 of the donors, some 180 million T cells yielded some 120 million unique TCR beta sequences and 276 Gb of sequence data. About 280 gigabases of sequencing data and approximately 93 million unique TCR sequences were included in an early release covering several hundred HLA-typed donors. Of the roughly 430 genotyped donors, roughly 85% fell in the genetic ancestry cluster associated with self-reported Caucasian donors. The aim of the study was to test whether cataloging public T cell receptors could identify signatures of past pathogen exposure. The T cell repertoires of several hundred subjects were profiled by immunosequencing and related to cytomegalovirus serostatus. Along with the 666-subject first cohort, a separate validation cohort of over a hundred different subjects was used. To predict cytomegalovirus infection status, the study combined high-throughput TCR immunosequencing, statistical association of individual TCRs with disease status, and machine learning. A later analysis re-analyzed previously published TCR beta repertoires from 600 to 850 donors and added high-resolution HLA genotyping to study TCR occurrence patterns. Rather than using new phenotypic data, the later analysis identified candidate immune exposures from TCR beta sequences and from how often those sequences occurred across donors. In an earlier analysis of 500 to 650 of the donors, high-throughput TCR beta sequencing was used to judge whether each TCR beta V gene segment behaved as functional or pseudogenic. Donor age, sex, ethnicity and CMV serostatus were collected together with the repertoire data. In a later genetic analysis, genome-wide SNP genotypes for about three fifths of the roughly 670 donors were used, and that subset was treated as a discovery cohort. Every repertoire in the discovery cohort had been generated on one and the same sequencing platform. HLA typing covered class I and class II loci at four-digit resolution. Typing coverage differed by locus: A, B, C, DRB1 and DQB1 were typed in roughly 629-640 donors, DQA1 in about 500, DPA1 in some 610, and DPB1 in roughly 450. A few DR-DQ haplotypes were treated as single units for association and clustering because of strong linkage in the cohort. Among about 370 genotyped donors of the cohort, an average of approximately 240,000 unique TCR beta nucleotide sequences was sequenced per donor, of which about 20% were non-productive. Paper-wide results and their limitations: Sequencing depth was assumed to be roughly uniform across donors in the presence/absence analyses, though that assumption may not hold. In vitro tests confirmed that three of the cytomegalovirus-associated TCR beta chains recognize cytomegalovirus antigens. A further reported finding was that TCR beta sequences accurately predicted the HLA-A and HLA-B alleles for most subjects in the first cohort. Some IMGT-functional V segments, including TRBV6-2 and TRBV6-3, could not be distinguished by the 87-base-pair reads and were therefore excluded. A cluster of highly shared sequence variants was judged likely to be a technical artifact of the sequencing pipeline. In an earlier analysis of some 550 of the donors, most TCR beta V segments were observed in productive rearrangements about 87% or about 30% of the time, broadly matching IMGT annotations. In a later analysis, TCR association rates were found to vary across HLA loci, with the most associated TCRs seen for DRB1 alleles and the fewest for HLA-C alleles. At a false discovery rate of 0.05, a later analysis linked fewer than 20,000 TCR beta sequences to specific HLA alleles. The authors suggested that the approach could potentially be extended to other disease states and immunological phenotypes. According to a later genetic analysis, donors in an Asian-associated ancestry cluster had fewer N-insertions in productive TCRs than the approximately 630-donor mean. The cohort was sequenced for TCR beta chains only, and without alpha or paired-chain data the features that could be detected were limited. The earlier analysis of some 560 of the donors excluded some 15 rarely observed V segments, including chromosome 9 orphons, because counts were too low. Linkage disequilibrium might explain the correlated functional status among segregating V segments, but an unknown experimental factor could not be excluded. While some public TCRs were present in many individuals, most TCR sequences turned up only very rarely across donors. In both the original and validation cohorts, the classifier was reported to diagnose cytomegalovirus status with high specificity and sensitivity. The study gave a list of roughly 150 TCR beta chains associated with cytomegalovirus. In a later analysis, several top co-occurrence clusters were reported to appear linked to parvovirus B19, influenza, CMV and Epstein-Barr virus. A later analysis found that most CMV-associated TCR beta chains appeared HLA-restricted, with HLA associations seemingly driven largely by CMV exposure. When HLA alleles, especially DR and DQ, strongly co-occurred, TCR associations were difficult to assign to individual alleles. For the cohort, immune exposure information was limited to CMV serostatus. An association between a missense DCLRE1C variant and V-gene and J-gene trimming of TCR beta chains was found in a later genetic analysis and replicated in an independent cohort. Because HLA typing was missing for some donors at each locus, association tests included only the typed subset. Compared with equally common non-associated chains, HLA-associated TCR beta chains in a later analysis were more clonally expanded and had lower generation probabilities.

The CDR3 sequence holds 15 residues, the cysteine and phenylalanine included. Solely the CDR3 DNA is kept, with 45 bases framed from the first base. V drops 0 bases and J drops 7 bases, leaving 14 bases in between. Based on the germline V gene, the CDR1 and CDR2 sequences are SGHRS and YFSETQ. In total, over 600 healthy bone marrow donors made up the cohort. All cohort members were sampled while nominally healthy, although unrecorded immune exposures were likely present. The donor tested CMV seronegative, placing the donor among the roughly 340 seronegative members of the cohort. A peripheral blood sample was collected from each donor, and TCR beta sequencing was performed on peripheral blood mononuclear cells. The Qiagen DNeasy Blood Extraction Kit was used to extract genomic DNA from the blood cell samples. As to this clone: Which antigen it targets is not known. There are no base qualities to consult, and no much larger clone falls within one base.

The library was obtained by the immunoSEQ multiplex PCR assay. For the multiplex PCR, a mixture combining 60 forward primers for TCR Vbeta segments and 13 reverse primers for TCR Jbeta segments was used. The CDR3 region of rearranged TCR beta genes was amplified from genomic DNA by a multiplex PCR assay. The Illumina HiSeq System was used to sequence the amplified TCR beta libraries as 87-base-pair reads. The paper's processing steps were these. Across the roughly 700 repertoires, a later analysis counted tens of millions of unique TCR beta chains, 9.5 million to 13 million of which were shared by at least two donors. A nearest-neighbor algorithm error-corrected the raw reads and collapsed the reads into unique sequences, merging closely related sequences to remove PCR and sequencing errors. CDR3 sequences were aligned to IMGT reference sequences to assign V, D and J gene segments. Each retained sequence needed at least a six-nucleotide match to both a V gene segment and a J gene segment. A rearrangement counted as productive if the CDR3 had no stop codons and remained in frame with V and J, and every other rearrangement counted as non-productive. Following IMGT convention, CDR3 was defined as the stretch from the second conserved V-encoded cysteine up to the conserved J-encoded phenylalanine. The earlier analysis of a few hundred of the donors excluded sequences that lacked an unambiguous match to a single V gene segment. An earlier analysis of 587 of the donors classified V segments as functional when productive rearrangements were above 56.7% and as segregating when the standard deviation between donors was above 5%. A statistical classification framework was built for diagnosing cytomegalovirus status from the catalog of TCR beta chain sequences. A later analysis assigned V and J genes by comparing TCR nucleotide sequences with IMGT/GENE-DB human TR gene sequences. The TCRdist pipeline was used in a later analysis to assign CDR3 sequences and most-parsimonious VDJ recombination scenarios. In a later analysis, every TCR beta chain was defined by the combination of its CDR3 amino acid sequence and its V-gene family, and reads without a unique V-gene family were dropped. As a way to deal with suspected cross-contamination and a sequencing artifact, a later analysis dropped approximately 590 nucleotide sequences that were highly shared and had low generation probability. In a later analysis, a clonal expansion index for each public chain was calculated from normalized within-repertoire ranks of inferred template counts. In a later analysis, generation probabilities were computed using a VDJ recombination model fitted to out-of-frame rearrangements, and the results were checked against IGoR. In a later analysis, TCR-TCR, TCR-HLA and TCR-CMV co-occurrence was scored with hypergeometric tests, and a repertoire-size bias correction was applied to TCR pairs. A later analysis estimated false discovery rates by permuting HLA or CMV assignments 20 times. In a later analysis, co-occurring TCRs were grouped using DBSCAN, and TCRdist sequence similarity was added for clustering within HLA-allele-positive subsets. Repertoires with fewer than 30,000 or more than 120,000 public chains were left out of co-occurrence clustering, as were five repertoires with anomalous nucleotide sharing. This is the immuneACCESS table as TCRdb keeps it, with only in-frame sequences that have V and J called. A part of the clones is gone; compared with another copy, unresolved V genes explain less than half, and the rest is unexplained. V and J calls plus clone size are reproduced from that table; the DNA served to infer D and trimming. For this sample the table gives 200,000 to 250,000 clones, of which approximately 90% were detected only once. Less than 1.2% of the sample is taken by the ten largest.

Here the chain combines TRBV5-1 and TRBJ2-1, and TRBD1 may be the D gene, going by 6 matching bases. Source material: PBMCs. This TCR was recovered from a woman in her late teens or twenties in good health and CMV-seronegative. The nucleotides read TGCGCCAGCAGCTTGGCAGGGGACACGCGGAATGAGCAGTTCTTC. Protein translation: CASSLAGDTRNEQFF.